This TCR beta chain was identified in a study of Tregs in tolerant kidney transplant recipients. General study findings and limits: Expanding Tregs on activated donor B cells appeared to best identify donor-specific TCRbeta clones. Biological reproducibility was not directly addressed, but technical replication error appeared minimal.

A note on this clone: Its antigen is still unknown.

Unstimulated regulatory T cells (CD4+CD25+CD127-), CD4+CD25- non-regulatory cells, CD4 and CD8 cells were FACS-sorted from thawed PBMCs. Thawed PBMCs were rested overnight at 37°C with approximately 200 IU/ml IL-2 before regulatory T cell sorting. V was pared by 4 bases and J by 1 base, with 3 bases of the junction left unmatched. The CDR3 is 14 amino acids. Germline V gene lookup returns CDR1 SGHNT and CDR2 YYREEE (reference sequence). TCRdb keeps only in-frame clones here, not all; method: immunoSEQ multiplex PCR. The sample includes 46,000 or so clones, under 95% of them seen just once. This receptor was identified in a human donor in good health. This sequence joins TRBV5-4 and TRBJ2-5, with 8 nucleotides matching TRBD2. The material sequenced was Tregs from blood. The chain's CDR3 is CASSAAGGQETQYF. The DNA of the CDR3 is TGTGCCAGCAGCGCCGCGGGGGGCCAAGAGACCCAGTACTTC.